Included here is one T cell receptor (beta chain) sequence, with context. Using immunoSEQ multiplex PCR, the repertoire was profiled, and TCRdb retains in-frame clones only, with some absent. The top ten hold 9% of the sample, which has over 140,000 clones, around 73% seen once. This sample is drawn from a study of blood T cell repertoires in COVID-19. Germline V gives CDR1 SGHVS, CDR2 FNYEAQ. The CDR3 is 16 amino acids. V was clipped by 3 bases and J by 4 bases, with 13 bases between them. The chain has TRBV7-6 and TRBJ1-6; a possible D gene is TRBD1 (6 bases). This receptor was obtained from a woman aged 50 to 65 with active or convalescent COVID-19. The specimen was peripheral blood. The CDR3 DNA reads as TGTGCCAGCAGCTTGGGGGGAGGGGGATATAATTCACCCCTCCACTTT. This gives the protein CASSLGGGGYNSPLHF.